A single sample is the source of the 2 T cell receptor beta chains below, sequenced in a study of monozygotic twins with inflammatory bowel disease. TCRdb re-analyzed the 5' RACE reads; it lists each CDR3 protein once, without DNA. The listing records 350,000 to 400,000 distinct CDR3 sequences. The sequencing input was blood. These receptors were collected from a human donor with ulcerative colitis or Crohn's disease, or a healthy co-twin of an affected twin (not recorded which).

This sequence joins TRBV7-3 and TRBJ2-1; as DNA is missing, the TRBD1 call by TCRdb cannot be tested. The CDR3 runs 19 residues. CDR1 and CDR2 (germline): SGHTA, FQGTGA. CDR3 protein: CASSLTMGRRASSYNEQFF.

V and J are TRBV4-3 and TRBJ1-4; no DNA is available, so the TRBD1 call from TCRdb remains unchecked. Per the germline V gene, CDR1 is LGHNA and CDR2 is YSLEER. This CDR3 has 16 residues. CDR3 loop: CASSRGQGRTNEKLFF.